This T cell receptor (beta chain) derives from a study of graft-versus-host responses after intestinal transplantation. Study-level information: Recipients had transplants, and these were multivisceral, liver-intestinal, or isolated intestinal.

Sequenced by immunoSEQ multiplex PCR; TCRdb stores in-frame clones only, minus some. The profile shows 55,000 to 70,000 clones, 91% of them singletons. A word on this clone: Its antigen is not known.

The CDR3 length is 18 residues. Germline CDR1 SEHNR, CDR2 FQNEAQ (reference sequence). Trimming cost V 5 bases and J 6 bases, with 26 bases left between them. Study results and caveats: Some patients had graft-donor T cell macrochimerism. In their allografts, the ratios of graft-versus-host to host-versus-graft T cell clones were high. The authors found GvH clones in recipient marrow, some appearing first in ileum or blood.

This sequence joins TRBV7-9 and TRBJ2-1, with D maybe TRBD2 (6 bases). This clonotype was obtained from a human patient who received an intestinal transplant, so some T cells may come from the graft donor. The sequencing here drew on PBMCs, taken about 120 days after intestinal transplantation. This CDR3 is CASSPNIGRLGFGNEQFF. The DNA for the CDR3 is TGTGCCAGCAGCCCCAACATTGGGAGACTAGGGTTTGGCAATGAGCAGTTCTTC.